The source of this TCR beta chain is a study of blood T cell repertoires in COVID-19. Clones were sequenced by immunoSEQ multiplex PCR, and TCRdb holds only the in-frame ones, with some missing. This sample has approximately 150,000 clones; 85% occur once, and the top ten carry around 8.4%. Per germline, CDR1 SGDLS and CDR2 YYNGEE. V lost 0 bases and J 5 bases, leaving 8 bases between the germline ends. This CDR3 contains 13 residues. Source material: peripheral blood. The receptor was isolated from a woman aged 80 or over with COVID-19, enrolled during active disease. This rearrangement joins TRBV9 to TRBJ2-5, with TRBD1 as a possible D gene (6 bases). The CDR3: CASSVGGHETQYF. The CDR3 DNA sequence: TGTGCCAGCAGCGTAGGGGGGCATGAGACCCAGTACTTC.